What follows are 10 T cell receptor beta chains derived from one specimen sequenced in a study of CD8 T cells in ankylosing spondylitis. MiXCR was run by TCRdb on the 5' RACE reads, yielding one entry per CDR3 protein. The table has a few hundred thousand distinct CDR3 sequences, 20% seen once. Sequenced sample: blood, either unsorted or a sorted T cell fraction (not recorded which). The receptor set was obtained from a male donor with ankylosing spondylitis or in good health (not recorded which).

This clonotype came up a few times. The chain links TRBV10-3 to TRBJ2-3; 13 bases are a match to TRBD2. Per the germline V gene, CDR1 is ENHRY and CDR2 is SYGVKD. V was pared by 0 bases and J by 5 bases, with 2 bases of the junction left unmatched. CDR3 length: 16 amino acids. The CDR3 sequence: CAISESGLAGEDTQYF. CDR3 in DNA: TGTGCCATCAGTGAGTCTGGACTAGCGGGGGAAGATACGCAGTATTTT.

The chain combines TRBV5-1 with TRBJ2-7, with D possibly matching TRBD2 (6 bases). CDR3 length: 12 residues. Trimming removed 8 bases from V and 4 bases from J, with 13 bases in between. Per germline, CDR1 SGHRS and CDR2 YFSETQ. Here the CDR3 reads CASSPGRYEQYV. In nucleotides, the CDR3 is TGCGCCAGTTCCCCGGGGAGGTACGAGCAGTACGTC.

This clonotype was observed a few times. DNA of the CDR3: TGTGCCAGCAGTGAATTTGGTAGCGGGGGGCCGAGTGAGCAGTTCTTC. Translated: CASSEFGSGGPSEQFF. This chain uses TRBV25-1 with TRBJ2-1; 10 bases map to TRBD2. V shed 1 base and J 9 bases; nucleotides not matched to a gene: 9. Germline lookup yields CDR1 MGHDK and CDR2 SYGVNS. The CDR3 is 16 amino acids. The variable domain in full, completed from reference TRBV25-1 and TRBJ2-1, reads EADIYQTPRYLVIGTGKKITLECSQTMGHDKMYWYQQDPGMELHLIHYSYGVNSTEKGDLSSESTVSRIRTEHFPLTLESARPSHTSQYLCASSEFGSGGPSEQFFGPGTRLTVL.

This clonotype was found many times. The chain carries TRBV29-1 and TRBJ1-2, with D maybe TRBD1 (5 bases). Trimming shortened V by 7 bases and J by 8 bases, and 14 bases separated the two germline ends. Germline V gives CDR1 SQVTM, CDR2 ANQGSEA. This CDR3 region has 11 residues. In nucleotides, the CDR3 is TGCAGCGCCGACAGTGGTCGGGGCTACACCTTC. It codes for CSADSGRGYTF.

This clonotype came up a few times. Written as DNA, the CDR3 is TGTGCCAGCAGTTTATCCGGGACTAGGTCCATCGAGCAGTTCTTC. This sequence encodes CASSLSGTRSIEQFF. The rearrangement links TRBV12-3 or TRBV12-4 to TRBJ2-1, with 8 bases fitting TRBD2. This CDR3 comprises 15 residues. The junction had 10 bases not matched to a gene; V was cut back by 2 bases and J by 10 bases.

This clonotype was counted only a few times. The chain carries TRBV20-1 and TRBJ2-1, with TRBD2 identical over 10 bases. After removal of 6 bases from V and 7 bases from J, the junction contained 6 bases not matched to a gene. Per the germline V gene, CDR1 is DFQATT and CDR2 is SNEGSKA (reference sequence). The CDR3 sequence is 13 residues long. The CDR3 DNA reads TGCAGTGCCGCGGGACTAGCGCAAAATGAGCAGTTCTTC. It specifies CSAAGLAQNEQFF.

The CDR3 bases are TGCGCCAGCAGCCACGGCGGACTAGCGGGAGTTTCGGGAGACACGCAGTATTTT. This translates into CASSHGGLAGVSGDTQYF. The chain carries TRBV4-1 and TRBJ2-3, with 13 bases identical to TRBD2. CDR1 and CDR2 from the germline V gene are MGHRA and YSYEKL. V trimming: 3 bases; J trimming: 9 bases; junction bases outside the gene matches: 15. CDR3 length: 18 residues.

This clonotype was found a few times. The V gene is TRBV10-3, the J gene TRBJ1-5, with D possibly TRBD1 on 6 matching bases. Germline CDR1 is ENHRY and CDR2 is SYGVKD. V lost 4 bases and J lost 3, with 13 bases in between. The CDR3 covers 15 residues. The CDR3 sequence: CAISVGRGDNQPQHF. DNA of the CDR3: TGTGCCATCAGTGTCGGCAGGGGTGACAATCAGCCCCAGCATTTT.

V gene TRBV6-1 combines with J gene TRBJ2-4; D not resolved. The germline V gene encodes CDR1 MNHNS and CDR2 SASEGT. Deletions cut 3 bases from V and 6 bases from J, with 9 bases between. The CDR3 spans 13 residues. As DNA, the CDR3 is TGTGCCAGCAGTGAGCAGACGGGAAACATTCAGTACTTC. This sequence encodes CASSEQTGNIQYF.

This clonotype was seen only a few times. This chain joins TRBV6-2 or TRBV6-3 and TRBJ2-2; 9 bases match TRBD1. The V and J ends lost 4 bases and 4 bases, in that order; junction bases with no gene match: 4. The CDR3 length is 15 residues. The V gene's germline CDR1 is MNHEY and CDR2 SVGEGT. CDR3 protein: CASSSTGGSTGELFF. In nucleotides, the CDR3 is TGTGCCAGCAGTTCGACAGGGGGGAGCACCGGGGAGCTGTTTTTT.